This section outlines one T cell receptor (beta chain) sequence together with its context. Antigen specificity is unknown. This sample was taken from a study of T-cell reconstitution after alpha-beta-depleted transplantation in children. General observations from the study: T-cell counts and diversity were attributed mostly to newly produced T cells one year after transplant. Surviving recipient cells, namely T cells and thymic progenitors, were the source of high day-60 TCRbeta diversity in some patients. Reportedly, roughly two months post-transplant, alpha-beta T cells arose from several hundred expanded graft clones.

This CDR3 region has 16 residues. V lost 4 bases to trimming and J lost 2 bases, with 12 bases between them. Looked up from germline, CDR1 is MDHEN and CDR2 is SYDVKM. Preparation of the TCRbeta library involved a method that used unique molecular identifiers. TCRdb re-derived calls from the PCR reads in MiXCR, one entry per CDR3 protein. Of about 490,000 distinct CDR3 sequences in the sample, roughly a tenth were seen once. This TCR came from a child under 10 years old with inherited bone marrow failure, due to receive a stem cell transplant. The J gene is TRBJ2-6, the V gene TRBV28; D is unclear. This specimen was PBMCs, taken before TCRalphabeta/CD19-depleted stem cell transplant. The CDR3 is CASSYGVRTGANVLTF. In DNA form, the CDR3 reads TGTGCCAGCAGTTACGGCGTAAGAACTGGGGCCAACGTCCTGACTTTC.